This entry lists 10 T cell receptor beta chains sequenced from one sample in a study of cytomegalovirus exposure and HLA in healthy donors. Clones were read by immunoSEQ multiplex PCR, and TCRdb kept only the in-frame ones, dropping some. The sample lists 180,000 or so clones, 86% seen once, with 2% to 3% in the top ten. The sequencing sample was made of PBMCs. The receptors shown here come from a man aged 18 to 30 in good health and CMV-seropositive.

This clone was detected only a few times. The chain links TRBV7-9 to TRBJ2-5; no reliable D call. V was clipped by 5 bases and J by 2 bases, with 9 bases between them. The V gene's germline CDR1 is SEHNR and CDR2 FQNEAQ (reference sequence). The CDR3 is made up of 13 amino acids. The CDR3 sequence is CASSNYRQETQYF. The CDR3 coding sequence is TGTGCCAGCAGCAACTACCGACAAGAGACCCAGTACTTC. The full variable domain, in which reference TRBV7-9 and TRBJ2-5 provide the parts outside the CDR3, is DTGVSQNPRHKITKRGQNVTFRCDPISEHNRLYWYRQTLGQGPEFLTYFQNEAQLEKSRLLSDRFSAERPKGSFSTLEIQRTEQGDSAMYLCASSNYRQETQYFGPGTRLLVL.

This sequence joins TRBV20-1 and TRBJ1-2, with TRBD1 as a possible D gene (5 bases). The germline V gene encodes CDR1 DFQATT and CDR2 SNEGSKA (reference sequence). V was pared by 2 bases and J by 6 bases, with 7 bases between. The CDR3 runs to 11 residues. This CDR3 is CSARRGNGYTF. The CDR3 nucleotides read TGCAGTGCTAGAAGGGGAAATGGCTACACCTTC.

This sequence joins TRBV28 and TRBJ2-5, with a possible D match to TRBD1 (5 bases). V lost 2 bases to trimming and J lost 4 bases, with 8 bases between them. The CDR3 totals 13 residues. CDR1 and CDR2 from the germline V gene are MDHEN and SYDVKM. As DNA, the CDR3 is TGTGCCAGCAGTTTAGGCAGGGTAGAGACCCAGTACTTC. The encoded protein is CASSLGRVETQYF.

The rearrangement uses TRBV19 and TRBJ2-3, with D tentatively TRBD1 (7 bases). The CDR3 runs 17 residues. With 3 bases removed from V and 3 bases from J, the gap between germline ends came to 19 bases. Germline lookup yields CDR1 LNHDA and CDR2 SQIVND (reference sequence). The CDR3 nucleotides read TGTGCCAGTAGTATCGGGGACTGGGACAGAATGACAGATACGCAGTATTTT. It specifies CASSIGDWDRMTDTQYF.

The chain combines TRBV28 with TRBJ2-5; 9 bases match TRBD1. Germline CDR1 reads MDHEN; CDR2 reads SYDVKM. The CDR3 loop spans 14 amino acids. With 7 bases clipped from V and 5 bases from J, the junction kept 8 bases outside the gene matches. The CDR3, as DNA: TGTGCCAGCACCACTCCGGGACAGGGTGAGACCCAGTACTTC. This translates into CASTTPGQGETQYF.

The chain couples TRBV27 to TRBJ2-7; no reliable D call. Germline CDR1 is MNHEY and CDR2 is SMNVEV (reference sequence). V shed 5 bases and J shed 6 bases, with 14 bases lying between them. This CDR3 region has 13 residues. The CDR3 DNA reads TGTGCCAGCAGTACGACAATGCCAGGCGAGCAGTACTTC. It specifies CASSTTMPGEQYF.

The chain links TRBV2 to TRBJ2-1, with TRBD2 identical over 9 bases. With V trimmed by 0 bases and J by 0 bases, 12 bases remained unmatched. This CDR3 comprises 20 residues. Germline V lookup: CDR1 SNHLY, CDR2 FYNNEI. CDR3 DNA sequence: TGTGCCAGCAGTGAAGCGCTTATAAGGGCTAGCGGGGACTCCTACAATGAGCAGTTCTTC. This encodes CASSEALIRASGDSYNEQFF.

The rearrangement joins TRBV5-6 to TRBJ2-7; D is possibly TRBD1 (6 bases). Germline-derived CDR1 and CDR2 are SGHDT and YYEEEE. CDR3 size: 14 residues. Trimming left V 3 bases short and J 3 bases short, with 13 bases between. The CDR3: CASSYDPTGYEQYF. CDR3 DNA: TGTGCCAGCAGCTACGATCCGACAGGCTACGAGCAGTACTTC.

The rearrangement links TRBV5-6 to TRBJ1-1; possibly TRBD1 for D (6 bases). The germline CDR1 and CDR2 sequences are SGHDT and YYEEEE. V dropped 1 base and J dropped 4 bases, with 14 bases sitting between them. This CDR3 spans 15 amino acids. DNA for the CDR3: TGTGCCAGCAGCTTGAAGGGGGGGATCGGCACTGAAGCTTTCTTT. Protein product: CASSLKGGIGTEAFF. The whole variable domain, filled in from reference TRBV5-6 and TRBJ1-1, reads DAGVTQSPTHLIKTRGQQVTLRCSPKSGHDTVSWYQQALGQGPQFIFQYYEEEERQRGNFPDRFSGHQFPNYSSELNVNALLLGDSALYLCASSLKGGIGTEAFFGQGTRLTVV.

V usage is TRBV10-3 and J usage is TRBJ1-5; 7 positions match TRBD1. Looked up from germline, CDR1 is ENHRY and CDR2 is SYGVKD. CDR3 length: 15 amino acids. V shed 0 bases, J shed 1 base, and the junction held 0 bases outside the gene matches. In nucleotides, the CDR3 is TGTGCCATCAGTGAGTCGACAGGGAGCAATCAGCCCCAGCATTTT. Amino acids: CAISESTGSNQPQHF.